This TCR beta chain was identified during a study of shared clonotypes between healthy human individuals. Into CD45RA+ naive and CD45RA-negative memory subsets, the CD4+ cells were split. Per the original methods: Filtering differed because ImmunoSEQ produced junction-only sequences that carried no quality scores. The data were produced by immunoSEQ multiplex PCR, yet TCRdb's version contains in-frame clones alone and is incomplete. D and trimming come from the DNA, and the V and J calls and clone size come from that table. The sample holds some 2,500,000 clones, less than 95% seen once. With respect to this clone: The target antigen is unknown.

Study-level findings and limits: A generally larger estimated richness was seen in naive subsets than in memory subsets. Investigators collected only blood, and repertoires in tissues likely differ.

This CDR3 contains 15 residues. The V end lost 3 bases, the J end lost 0 bases, and 9 bases lay between the germline ends. Germline CDR1 SGHVS, CDR2 FQNEAQ. The TCR originated in a man aged 18-30 years in good health. Some clones in this sample may be carry-over from other donors' samples. The chain combines TRBV7-8 with TRBJ2-1; unclear D gene. The sample taken for sequencing was naive CD4+ T cells from PBMCs. The subset was: CD45RA+ positively selected. The CDR3 region is CASSFYRSSYNEQFF. As DNA, the CDR3 is TGTGCCAGCAGCTTCTACAGAAGCTCCTACAATGAGCAGTTCTTC.